The TCR beta chain described here comes from a study of Ad26.COV2.S vaccination and SARS-CoV-2 variants. Treatment given: about 20 received Ad26.COV2.S at low or high dose, single or two shots; roughly five received placebo; per-sample allocation not given. Material that was analyzed had been drawn on day 63 after the first vaccine or placebo injection. Germline lookup yields CDR1 MNHEY and CDR2 SVGEGT. The length of the CDR3 is 12 residues. Trimming left V 2 bases short and J 7 bases short, with 8 bases between. Method: immunoSEQ multiplex PCR; TCRdb's copy keeps in-frame clones and lacks some. The table records about 350,000 clones, 80% to 90% of them present only once.

Sequenced material: peripheral blood, taken in a trial of Ad26.COV2.S vaccine versus placebo. V and J are TRBV6-2 or TRBV6-3 and TRBJ1-2; TRBD1 is a possible D gene (5 bases). The clonotype was recovered from a person between 18 and 59 years old who received the Ad26.COV2.S COVID-19 vaccine or a placebo. The CDR3 is CASSYPGFGYTF. As DNA, the CDR3 is TGTGCCAGCAGTTACCCAGGGTTTGGCTACACCTTC.